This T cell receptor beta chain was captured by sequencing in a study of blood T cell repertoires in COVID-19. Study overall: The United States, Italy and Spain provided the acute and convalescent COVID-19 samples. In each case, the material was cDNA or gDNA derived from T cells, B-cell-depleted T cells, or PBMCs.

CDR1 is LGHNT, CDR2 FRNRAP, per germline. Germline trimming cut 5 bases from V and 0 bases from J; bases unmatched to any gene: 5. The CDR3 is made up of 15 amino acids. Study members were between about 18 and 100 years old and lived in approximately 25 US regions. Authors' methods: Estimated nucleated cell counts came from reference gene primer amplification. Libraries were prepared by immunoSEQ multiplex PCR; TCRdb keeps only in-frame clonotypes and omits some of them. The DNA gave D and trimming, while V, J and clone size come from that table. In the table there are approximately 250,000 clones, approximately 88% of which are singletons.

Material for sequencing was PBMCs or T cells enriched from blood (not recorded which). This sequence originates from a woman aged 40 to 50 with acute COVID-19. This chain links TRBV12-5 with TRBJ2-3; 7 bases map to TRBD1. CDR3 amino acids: CASGLPGGSTDTQYF. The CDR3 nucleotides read TGTGCTAGTGGTCTCCCAGGGGGAAGCACAGATACGCAGTATTTT.